This entry lists 29 T cell receptor beta chains sequenced from one sample in a study of shared clonotypes between healthy human individuals. Method: immunoSEQ multiplex PCR; TCRdb's copy keeps in-frame clones and lacks some. Counted here are roughly 1,500,000 clones, around 98.5% occurring once; the ten biggest clones make up 0.36%. Material: naive CD4+ T cells sorted from blood. Subset reported: CD45RA+ positively selected. These TCRs come from a man aged 25 to 40 in good health.

V is TRBV7-9 and J is TRBJ2-2; 10 nucleotides align to TRBD2. Germline V CDR1 and CDR2: SEHNR, FQNEAQ (reference sequence). V dropped 3 bases and J dropped 8; count of bases not matched to a gene: 6. This CDR3 spans 15 amino acids. As DNA, the CDR3 is TGTGCCAGCAGCTTGGCTAGCGGGAGACCTGGGGAGCTGTTTTTT. Translated, it gives CASSLASGRPGELFF. Supplemented by reference TRBV7-9 and TRBJ2-2, the full variable domain reads DTGVSQNPRHKITKRGQNVTFRCDPISEHNRLYWYRQTLGQGPEFLTYFQNEAQLEKSRLLSDRFSAERPKGSFSTLEIQRTEQGDSAMYLCASSLASGRPGELFFGEGSRLTVL.

The gene calls are TRBV7-2 and TRBJ2-3; 9 positions agree with TRBD2. J lost 8 bases, V lost 1 base, and 10 bases had no gene match. The CDR3 has 16 amino acids. Germline assignment: CDR1 SGHTA and CDR2 FQGNSA. The CDR3 DNA is TGTGCCAGCAGCTTAGTTCCCGGGACTAGCTTCAGTACGCAGTATTTT. It is translated as CASSLVPGTSFSTQYF.

The rearrangement joins TRBV21-1 to TRBJ2-7; TRBD2, the D gene given by the table, was not confirmed from the DNA. TRBV21-1 is flagged as a pseudogene. This CDR3 contains 10 residues. The CDR3 DNA is TGTGCCAGCAGCAATTATAACGGGTACTTC. Encoded protein: CASSNYNGYF.

The chain carries TRBV2 and TRBJ2-5; D is ambiguous. The germline V gene encodes CDR1 SNHLY and CDR2 FYNNEI. With 5 bases removed from V and 1 base from J, the gap between germline ends came to 2 bases. The CDR3 is 11 amino acids. In DNA form, the CDR3 reads TGTGCCAGCAGTATCCAAGAGACCCAGTACTTC. Translated: CASSIQETQYF.

The chain recombines TRBV7-9 with TRBJ1-3; no definite D call. Trimming cost V 3 bases and J 0 bases, with 12 bases left between them. The V gene's germline CDR1 is SEHNR and CDR2 FQNEAQ (reference sequence). CDR3 size: 16 residues. CDR3 in DNA: TGTGCCAGCAGCTTGGGGTCTGCTCCCTCTGGAAACACCATATATTTT. Protein: CASSLGSAPSGNTIYF. Filled out from reference TRBV7-9 and TRBJ1-3, the complete variable domain reads DTGVSQNPRHKITKRGQNVTFRCDPISEHNRLYWYRQTLGQGPEFLTYFQNEAQLEKSRLLSDRFSAERPKGSFSTLEIQRTEQGDSAMYLCASSLGSAPSGNTIYFGEGSWLTVV.

This clone was observed a single time. The chain recombines TRBV6-5 with TRBJ2-1; D unclear. V shed 2 bases and J shed 5 bases, with 7 bases lying between them. The length of the CDR3 is 13 residues. Looked up from germline, CDR1 is MNHEY and CDR2 is SVGAGI. The CDR3 DNA reads as TGTGCCAGCAGTTACGATGCCGACAATGAGCAGTTCTTC. Protein product: CASSYDADNEQFF.

Of note for this clone: Other DNA sequences from this sample encode an identical CDR3 as well. The CDR3 region is CAWSRDRFNQPQHF. DNA of the CDR3: TGTGCCTGGAGTAGGGACAGGTTCAATCAGCCCCAGCATTTT. This rearrangement joins TRBV30 to TRBJ1-5; 8 bases line up with TRBD1. The CDR3 loop spans 14 amino acids. V was pared by 2 bases and J by 3 bases, with 3 bases of the junction left unmatched. From germline, CDR1 is GTSNPN and CDR2 SVGIG (reference sequence).

V and J are TRBV13 and TRBJ2-7; 7 positions match TRBD1. The CDR3 covers 15 residues. V trimming: 5 bases; J trimming: 3 bases; junction bases outside the gene matches: 10. Germline V gene lookup returns CDR1 PRHDT and CDR2 FYEKMQ (reference sequence). The CDR3 DNA reads as TGTGCCAGCAGCAGAGGTGGCAGGGGGAGCTACGAGCAGTACTTC. Translating it yields CASSRGGRGSYEQYF.

The chain carries TRBV5-1 and TRBJ1-6, with D tentatively TRBD1 (6 bases). The CDR3 runs 14 residues. V gave up 5 bases and J gave up 10 bases, with 16 bases separating them. Germline V gene sequence: CDR1 SGHRS, CDR2 YFSETQ. Written as DNA, the CDR3 is TGCGCCAGCAGTAGGGAACAGGGAGAATCACCCCTCCACTTT. This codes for CASSREQGESPLHF.

This clone has a single count. The chain combines TRBV5-8 with TRBJ2-3; 8 bases are a match to TRBD1. Trimming at V came to 3 bases and at J to 0 bases, leaving 6 bases not matched to a gene. The CDR3 sequence is 16 residues long. Germline CDR1 reads SGHTS; CDR2 reads YDEGEE. The CDR3 DNA sequence: TGTGCCAGCAGCTACCGGACAGGGCCGAGCACAGATACGCAGTATTTT. Protein sequence: CASSYRTGPSTDTQYF.

The chain uses TRBV6-1 and TRBJ2-7; D perhaps matches TRBD1 (5 bases). The CDR3 consists of 14 residues. V was cut by 2 bases and J by 11 bases, with 19 bases left in between. CDR1 and CDR2 from the germline V gene are MNHNS and SASEGT. This CDR3 is CASSEFWQGITEYF. The CDR3 DNA sequence: TGTGCCAGCAGTGAATTCTGGCAGGGTATAACGGAGTACTTC.

This chain links TRBV5-1 with TRBJ2-7, with D possibly matching TRBD1 (7 bases). This CDR3 is 14 amino acids long. V lost 4 bases to trimming and J lost 2 bases, with 13 bases between them. The germline V gene has CDR1 SGHRS and CDR2 YFSETQ. The CDR3 DNA reads as TGCGCCAGCAGCAACCAGGGGGGAGCCTACGAGCAGTACTTC. The encoded protein is CASSNQGGAYEQYF.

J is TRBJ2-1 and V is TRBV29-1, with a possible D match to TRBD1 (6 bases). The V end lost 2 bases, the J end lost 2 bases, and 13 bases lay between the germline ends. This CDR3 comprises 15 residues. CDR1 SQVTM and CDR2 ANQGSEA come from the germline V gene. Here the CDR3 reads CSVEPGQTAYNEQFF. CDR3 DNA sequence: TGCAGCGTTGAACCTGGACAGACAGCCTACAATGAGCAGTTCTTC.

The J gene is TRBJ1-2, the V gene TRBV19, with 9 nucleotides matching TRBD1. The junction had 8 bases not matched to a gene; V was cut back by 3 bases and J by 0 bases. Germline values: CDR1 LNHDA, CDR2 SQIVND (reference sequence). The CDR3 runs to 17 residues. CDR3 coding DNA: TGTGCCAGTAGTATCGGCACAGGGGGCCTACCTAACTATGGCTACACCTTC. As protein: CASSIGTGGLPNYGYTF.

The V and J genes are TRBV5-1 and TRBJ1-2; no reliable D call. The length of the CDR3 is 13 residues. Germline CDR1 and CDR2: SGHRS and YFSETQ. Between the trimmed V and J ends, which lost 1 base and 0 bases, there was a span of 4 bases. In DNA, the CDR3 is TGCGCCAGCAGCTTGAGCCCTAACTATGGCTACACCTTC. Residues: CASSLSPNYGYTF.

The chain links TRBV6-6 to TRBJ1-3, with D perhaps TRBD1 (5 bases). The ends were cut back, 6 bases at V and 0 bases at J, with 12 bases in the middle. The CDR3 has 15 amino acids. The V gene's germline CDR1 is MNHNY and CDR2 SVGAGI (reference sequence). The CDR3 region has the DNA TGTGCCAGCAGGGAACAGGTCAGCTCTGGAAACACCATATATTTT. Translated, it gives CASREQVSSGNTIYF.

This chain uses TRBV18 with TRBJ2-6; no clear D. CDR3 length: 14 residues. Germline V gene data show CDR1 as KGHSH and CDR2 as LQKENI. The V end lost 5 bases, the J end lost 0 bases, and 5 bases lay between the germline ends. The CDR3 loop reads CASSASSGANVLTF. CDR3 coding DNA: TGTGCCAGCTCAGCTAGCTCTGGGGCCAACGTCCTGACTTTC.

The CDR3 loop is CASSLDGIGSYEQYF. In nucleotides, the CDR3 is TGTGCCAGCAGTCTGGACGGAATAGGCTCCTACGAGCAGTACTTC. The gene calls are TRBV28 and TRBJ2-7; D gene ambiguous. Germline loops: CDR1 MDHEN, CDR2 SYDVKM. CDR3 size: 15 residues. V was shortened by 5 bases and J by 0 bases, with 14 bases between the two germline ends.

This clone has only one observation. This sample includes further DNA sequences coding for the same CDR3. V is TRBV18 and J is TRBJ1-1, with 7 bases fitting TRBD1. Unmatched junction bases numbered 2, after V lost 0 bases and J lost 1 base. CDR1 and CDR2 (germline): KGHSH, LQKENI. The length of the CDR3 is 15 residues. The DNA of the CDR3 is TGTGCCAGCTCACCACCCGGGACAGCGAACACTGAAGCTTTCTTT. Translated, it gives CASSPPGTANTEAFF.

CDR3 loop: CASSVGVGQFF. CDR3 nucleotide sequence: TGTGCCAGCAGCGTAGGGGTCGGGCAGTTCTTC. The chain combines TRBV9 with TRBJ2-1; no reliable D call. The CDR3 covers 11 residues. Germline assignment: CDR1 SGDLS and CDR2 YYNGEE. Trimming shortened V by 0 bases and J by 12 bases, and 7 bases separated the two germline ends.

J is TRBJ1-1 and V is TRBV19; 10 nucleotides align to TRBD1. The CDR3 loop spans 17 amino acids. Germline CDR1 is LNHDA and CDR2 is SQIVND (reference sequence). V was pared by 2 bases and J by 4 bases, with 10 bases of the junction left unmatched. DNA of the CDR3: TGTGCCAGTAGTATACCCCGACAGGGGGCCCGGGGCACTGAAGCTTTCTTT. Residues: CASSIPRQGARGTEAFF.

This clone was seen only once. The CDR3 bases are TGTGCCAGCAGCTTAACGGGACGGATCGACGAGCAGTACTTC. This gives the protein CASSLTGRIDEQYF. V usage is TRBV7-2 and J usage is TRBJ2-7, with D perhaps TRBD1 or TRBD2 (5 bases each). The ends were cut back, 2 bases at V and 5 bases at J, with 13 bases in the middle. This CDR3 is 14 amino acids long. Germline V gives CDR1 SGHTA, CDR2 FQGNSA.

This chain connects TRBV13 to TRBJ1-1, with D unclear. Germline assignment: CDR1 PRHDT and CDR2 FYEKMQ (reference sequence). CDR3 length equals 14 residues. V was clipped by 6 bases and J by 1 base, with 12 bases between them. Here the CDR3 reads CASRPITKNTEAFF. CDR3 in DNA: TGTGCCAGCAGGCCGATAACAAAGAACACTGAAGCTTTCTTT.

The genes are TRBV28 and TRBJ2-7; D is uncertain. The CDR3 has 13 amino acids. Germline CDR1 and CDR2: MDHEN and SYDVKM. Trimming took 2 bases from V and 3 from J, leaving 8 bases between them. The chain's CDR3 is CASSLKPYYEQYF. The CDR3, as DNA: TGTGCCAGCAGTTTAAAACCCTACTACGAGCAGTACTTC.

The chain joins TRBV19 to TRBJ2-7, with TRBD1 matching over 9 bases. Germline trimming cut 4 bases from V and 4 bases from J; bases unmatched to any gene: 8. From germline, CDR1 is LNHDA and CDR2 SQIVND (reference sequence). This CDR3 has 15 amino acids. CDR3 region: CASSTTGQGRYEQYF. CDR3 coding DNA: TGTGCCAGTAGTACGACGGGACAGGGCAGGTACGAGCAGTACTTC.

The V gene is TRBV6-1, the J gene TRBJ1-2, with D uncertain. Per the germline V gene, CDR1 is MNHNS and CDR2 is SASEGT. Between the trimmed V and J ends, which lost 6 bases and 9 bases, there was a span of 11 bases. The CDR3 covers 11 residues. In DNA, the CDR3 is TGTGCCAGCAGGGCCGGGCCGCGCTACACCTTC. Amino acid sequence: CASRAGPRYTF.

The CDR3 region is CASSLGLKRTGSSYEQYF. For the CDR3, the DNA is TGTGCCAGCAGCTTAGGCCTCAAACGAACGGGAAGCTCCTACGAGCAGTACTTC. V gene TRBV7-9 combines with J gene TRBJ2-7; a weak D match, TRBD2 (5 bases). Between the trimmed V and J ends, which lost 1 base and 0 bases, there was a span of 19 bases. CDR3 length: 18 amino acids. Germline V CDR1 and CDR2: SEHNR, FQNEAQ (reference sequence).

The CDR3 DNA sequence: TGTGCCAGCGCACTCTCTCACGGGGATACGCAGTATTTT. This translates into CASALSHGDTQYF. The V call is TRBV27, the J call TRBJ2-3; D remains ambiguous. V gave up 8 bases and J gave up 6 bases, with 15 bases separating them. The CDR3 sequence is 13 residues long. Germline V gives CDR1 MNHEY, CDR2 SMNVEV (reference sequence).

The chain joins TRBV14 to TRBJ2-2, with D perhaps being TRBD1 or TRBD2 (5 bases each). CDR1 SGHDN and CDR2 FVKESK come from the germline V gene. The V and J ends lost 3 bases and 2 bases respectively, with 13 bases between them. The CDR3 is made up of 16 amino acids. CDR3 DNA sequence: TGTGCCAGCAGCCAGAGGGGCTTCCCTAACACCGGGGAGCTGTTTTTT. Protein sequence: CASSQRGFPNTGELFF.